Listed here are 21 T cell receptor beta chains from one sample, sequenced in a study of CD8 T cells in Susac syndrome (dated by TCRdb to about 2019). The library relied on the immunoSEQ multiplex PCR assay. RNA was extracted with the RNeasy kit and about 0.5 to 1 ug was reverse transcribed using random hexamers. TCRdb applied fastp at Q25 and MiXCR to the public reads, then kept only in-frame beta chains. Each CDR3 protein appears once, grouped with its most common genes and DNA. This sample lists 200,000 or so distinct CDR3 sequences; more than 85% were detected once. Around 0.16% of the sample comes from the top ten. The sequencing sample was made of CD8+ T cells from PBMCs. All receptors come from a human donor with Susac syndrome.

The chain couples TRBV3-1 to TRBJ1-5; tentatively, D is TRBD1 (5 bases). This CDR3 has 14 amino acids. The V gene's germline CDR1 is LGHDT and CDR2 YNNKEL (reference sequence). Deletions cut 4 bases from V and 9 bases from J, with 16 bases between. The CDR3: CASSPGTGIRPQHF. The CDR3 DNA follows: TGTGCCAGCAGCCCTGGGACGGGCATCCGGCCCCAGCATTTT.

In its sample, this clonotype was seen once. This chain joins TRBV28 and TRBJ1-2; 7 nucleotides line up with TRBD1. Trimming at V came to 7 bases and at J to 4 bases, leaving 9 bases not matched to a gene. Germline V gene data show CDR1 as MDHEN and CDR2 as SYDVKM. This CDR3 is built from 14 residues. Here the CDR3 reads CASKDGRGIYGYTF. CDR3 nucleotides: TGTGCCAGCAAAGACGGCAGGGGGATCTATGGCTACACCTTC.

The CDR3 sequence is CASSYSGTGIYEQYF. The CDR3 DNA sequence: TGTGCCAGCAGTTACTCTGGGACAGGGATCTACGAGCAGTACTTC. This rearrangement joins TRBV6-5 to TRBJ2-7; 9 bases agree with TRBD1. V dropped 0 bases and J dropped 3; count of bases not matched to a gene: 3. This CDR3 region has 15 residues. CDR1 and CDR2 (germline): MNHEY, SVGAGI.

V and J are TRBV2 and TRBJ2-3; unclear D gene. CDR1 and CDR2 from the germline V gene are SNHLY and FYNNEI. This CDR3 is 13 amino acids long. V was trimmed by 1 base and J by 2 bases, leaving 4 bases between them. DNA of the CDR3: TGTGCCAGCAGTGAAGTCTTCACAGATACGCAGTATTTT. Its translation is CASSEVFTDTQYF.

This rearrangement joins TRBV9 to TRBJ2-1, with 7 bases fitting TRBD2. The ends lost 7 bases at V and 3 bases at J; junction bases unmatched: 16. CDR3 size: 17 residues. Germline CDR1 SGDLS, CDR2 YYNGEE. CDR3 sequence (DNA): TGTGCCAGCGATGGGACTATTGGAGCTAGCGGCTACAATGAGCAGTTCTTC. It translates to CASDGTIGASGYNEQFF.

The gene calls are TRBV12-3 or TRBV12-4 and TRBJ1-2; tentatively, D is TRBD1 (6 bases). The ends were cut back, 8 bases at V and 2 bases at J, with 18 bases in the middle. The CDR3 consists of 15 residues. The CDR3 coding sequence is TGTGCCAGCGGGGACCGGGACAAGAGGAACTATGGCTACACCTTC. Its protein product is CASGDRDKRNYGYTF.

This chain connects TRBV28 to TRBJ2-5, with 9 bases matching TRBD2. V lost 4 bases and J lost 4; bases outside the gene matches: 7. CDR1 is MDHEN, CDR2 SYDVKM, per germline. The CDR3 contains 15 residues. CDR3 DNA sequence: TGTGCCAGCAGTTCAGGCGGGAGGGCCACAGAGACCCAGTACTTC. Translated, it gives CASSSGGRATETQYF. The full variable domain, rest sourced from reference TRBV28 and TRBJ2-5, is DVKVTQSSRYLVKRTGEKVFLECVQDMDHENMFWYRQDPGLGLRLIYFSYDVKMKEKGDIPEGYSVSREKKERFSLILESASTNQTSMYLCASSSGGRATETQYFGPGTRLLVL.

The chain has TRBV28 and TRBJ2-1, with TRBD2 matching over 9 bases. With 3 bases clipped from V and 8 bases from J, the junction kept 8 bases outside the gene matches. The CDR3 runs 15 residues. Germline CDR1 and CDR2: MDHEN and SYDVKM. CDR3 sequence (DNA): TGTGCCAGCAGTTTGGGGGCTAGCGGGAAGGATGAGCAGTTCTTC. Protein sequence: CASSLGASGKDEQFF. Variable domain in full (rest from reference TRBV28 and TRBJ2-1): DVKVTQSSRYLVKRTGEKVFLECVQDMDHENMFWYRQDPGLGLRLIYFSYDVKMKEKGDIPEGYSVSREKKERFSLILESASTNQTSMYLCASSLGASGKDEQFFGPGTRLTVL.

The chain links TRBV7-2 to TRBJ2-1; D is perhaps TRBD2 (5 bases). This CDR3 region has 15 residues. The germline CDR1 and CDR2 sequences are SGHTA and FQGNSA. Trimming removed 3 bases from V and 2 bases from J, with 11 bases in between. The CDR3 coding sequence is TGTGCCAGCAGCTTTGGTGACGGGGCCTACAATGAGCAGTTCTTC. Amino acid sequence: CASSFGDGAYNEQFF. The complete variable domain, with remaining parts taken from reference TRBV7-2 and TRBJ2-1, reads GAGVSQSPSNKVTEKGKDVELRCDPISGHTALYWYRQSLGQGLEFLIYFQGNSAPDKSGLPSDRFSAERTGGSVSTLTIQRTQQEDSAVYLCASSFGDGAYNEQFFGPGTRLTVL.

This clonotype was recorded only once. The gene calls are TRBV5-4 and TRBJ1-1; 10 nucleotides agree with TRBD1. CDR1 is SGHNT, CDR2 YYREEE, per germline (reference sequence). There are 13 residues in the CDR3. The J segment lost 6 bases and the V segment lost 3 bases, leaving 2 bases of the junction unmatched. The DNA for the CDR3 is TGTGCCAGCAGCTGGGACAGGGGCTCTGAAGCTTTCTTT. This encodes CASSWDRGSEAFF.

V and J are TRBV14 and TRBJ2-5, with no clear D. The CDR3 totals 14 residues. Trimming cost V 0 bases and J 5 bases, with 10 bases left between them. Germline V gene lookup returns CDR1 SGHDN and CDR2 FVKESK. DNA of the CDR3: TGTGCCAGCAGCCAAGAGTATGGATTGGAGACCCAGTACTTC. It translates to CASSQEYGLETQYF.

The genes are TRBV3-1 and TRBJ2-3; the D gene is possibly TRBD2 (6 bases). Germline values: CDR1 LGHDT, CDR2 YNNKEL (reference sequence). The V gene lost 5 bases and the J gene lost 2 bases, with 14 bases spanning the gap. The CDR3 totals 15 residues. The CDR3 reads CASSETGGSTDTQYF. As DNA, the CDR3 is TGTGCCAGCAGCGAAACCGGGGGATCCACAGATACGCAGTATTTT.

CDR3 amino acids: CASSPFFAGVKNEQFF. The CDR3 coding sequence is TGTGCCAGCAGCCCGTTTTTTGCGGGAGTGAAGAATGAGCAGTTCTTC. This sequence joins TRBV5-4 and TRBJ2-1, with 7 bases fitting TRBD2. There are 16 residues in the CDR3. Germline trimming cut 4 bases from V and 7 bases from J; bases unmatched to any gene: 14. Germline V gene sequence: CDR1 SGHNT, CDR2 YYREEE (reference sequence).

The chain recombines TRBV13 with TRBJ2-7; 7 bases map to TRBD2. The CDR3 spans 16 residues. CDR1 and CDR2 (germline): PRHDT, FYEKMQ (reference sequence). Trimming cost V 5 bases and J 4 bases; bases outside gene matches: 14. The chain's CDR3 is CASSITSGTNVYEQYF. CDR3 nucleotide sequence: TGTGCCAGCAGCATTACATCCGGGACTAACGTTTACGAGCAGTACTTC.

The sample holds one count of this clonotype. This chain uses TRBV12-3 or TRBV12-4 with TRBJ2-1; 7 nucleotides align to TRBD2. The CDR3 contains 16 residues. V lost 6 bases, J lost 4 bases, and 12 bases stayed unmatched. The CDR3 nucleotides read TGTGCCAGCAGCCCCATCGGAGGGCGGGGGTACAATGAGCAGTTCTTC. Residues: CASSPIGGRGYNEQFF.

The CDR3 region is CASSLADQWAEVSYEQYF. The CDR3 nucleotides are TGTGCCAGCAGCTTAGCGGATCAATGGGCAGAGGTCTCCTACGAGCAGTACTTC. The chain carries TRBV11-1 and TRBJ2-7; D not certain. V dropped 0 bases and J dropped 0 bases, with 18 bases sitting between them. Germline-derived CDR1 and CDR2 are SGHAT and FQDESV (reference sequence). The CDR3 runs 18 residues.

The V call is TRBV20-1, the J call TRBJ1-1, with D possibly TRBD1 on 6 matching bases. V was pared by 3 bases and J by 4 bases, with 12 bases between. The CDR3 runs 13 residues. The germline gives CDR1 DFQATT, CDR2 SNEGSKA (reference sequence). The CDR3 loop is CSARAQGSTEAFF. The CDR3 DNA is TGCAGTGCTAGGGCGCAGGGGAGCACTGAAGCTTTCTTT.

This chain connects TRBV3-1 to TRBJ2-7, with 9 bases aligning to TRBD1. V gave up 1 base and J gave up 3 bases; unmatched junction bases: 7. The germline gives CDR1 LGHDT, CDR2 YNNKEL (reference sequence). The CDR3 consists of 16 residues. The CDR3 is CASSQGSWTGDYEQYF. The CDR3 region has the DNA TGTGCCAGCAGCCAAGGATCGTGGACAGGGGACTACGAGCAGTACTTC.

J is TRBJ2-7 and V is TRBV13; 12 bases agree with TRBD2. There are 17 residues in the CDR3. The V segment lost 2 bases and the J segment 3 bases; nucleotides outside the gene matches: 8. Germline CDR1 is PRHDT and CDR2 is FYEKMQ (reference sequence). For the CDR3, the DNA is TGTGCCAGCAGCTTAAAGGCTAGCGGGGGGGCAAACTACGAGCAGTACTTC. Its protein product is CASSLKASGGANYEQYF.

The rearrangement joins TRBV3-1 to TRBJ2-7, with 10 bases aligning to TRBD2. Germline-derived CDR1 and CDR2 are LGHDT and YNNKEL (reference sequence). CDR3 length: 16 amino acids. V gave up 2 bases and J gave up 5 bases; unmatched junction bases: 9. In DNA form, the CDR3 reads TGTGCCAGCAGCCAAACTGGAGCGGGAGGGATAAACGAGCAGTACTTC. Its translation: CASSQTGAGGINEQYF.

The chain is built from TRBV9 and TRBJ2-1; TRBD1 matches at 11 bases. V dropped 4 bases and J dropped 2; count of bases not matched to a gene: 5. Germline values: CDR1 SGDLS, CDR2 YYNGEE. The CDR3 has 16 residues. The CDR3 reads CASSMPGQGAYNEQFF. CDR3 sequence (DNA): TGTGCCAGCAGCATGCCGGGACAGGGGGCCTACAATGAGCAGTTCTTC.